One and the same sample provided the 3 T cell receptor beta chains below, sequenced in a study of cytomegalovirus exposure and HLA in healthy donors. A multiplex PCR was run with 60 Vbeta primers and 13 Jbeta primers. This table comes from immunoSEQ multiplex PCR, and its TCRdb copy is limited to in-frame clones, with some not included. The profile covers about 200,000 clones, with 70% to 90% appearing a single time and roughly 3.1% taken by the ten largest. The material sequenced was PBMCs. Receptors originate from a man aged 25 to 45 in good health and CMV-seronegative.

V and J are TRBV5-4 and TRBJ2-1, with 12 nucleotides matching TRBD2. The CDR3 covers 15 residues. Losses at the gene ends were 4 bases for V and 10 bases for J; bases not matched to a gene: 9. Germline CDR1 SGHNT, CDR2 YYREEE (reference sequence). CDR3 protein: CASSPSGGALREQFF. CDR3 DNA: TGTGCCAGCAGCCCTAGCGGGGGGGCTTTACGGGAGCAGTTCTTC.

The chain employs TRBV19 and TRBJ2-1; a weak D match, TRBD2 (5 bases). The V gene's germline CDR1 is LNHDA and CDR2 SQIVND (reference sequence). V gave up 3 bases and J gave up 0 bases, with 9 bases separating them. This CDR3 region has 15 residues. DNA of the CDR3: TGTGCCAGTAGTATTGGCAGCGGCTCCTACAATGAGCAGTTCTTC. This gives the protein CASSIGSGSYNEQFF.

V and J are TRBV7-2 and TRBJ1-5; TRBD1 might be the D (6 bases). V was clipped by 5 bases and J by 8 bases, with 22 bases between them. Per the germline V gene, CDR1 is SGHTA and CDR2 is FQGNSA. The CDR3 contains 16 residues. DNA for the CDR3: TGTGCCAGCAGCGCCCCAGAGGTGGGGGCTCTAGAGCCCCAGCATTTT. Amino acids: CASSAPEVGALEPQHF.